The 4 T cell receptor beta chains reported below all come from one sample, sequenced in a study of T cells in Graves' hyperthyroidism and ophthalmopathy. What was amplified from RNA transcripts were TCR beta CDR3 regions. Initially, a first-round RT-PCR of the TCR CDR3 employed the HTBI primer set. One entry per CDR3 protein, called by TCRdb with MiXCR from the multiplex PCR reads. Of about 540,000 distinct CDR3 sequences in the sample, about 43% were seen once. Sequencing was carried out using peripheral blood or thyroid tissue (not recorded which). Every receptor here comes from a woman aged 18-30 years with Graves' hyperthyroidism.

The CDR3 nucleotides read TGTGCCAGCTGGCGACAGGGGAATATGAACACTGAAGCTTTCTTT. Translation gives CASWRQGNMNTEAFF. The genes are TRBV25-1 and TRBJ1-1; 8 nucleotides match TRBD1. The V gene end was trimmed by 8 bases and the J gene end by 0 bases; junction bases not matched to a gene: 8. There are 15 residues in the CDR3. Looked up from germline, CDR1 is MGHDK and CDR2 is SYGVNS. Full variable domain (remainder filled in from reference TRBV25-1 and TRBJ1-1): EADIYQTPRYLVIGTGKKITLECSQTMGHDKMYWYQQDPGMELHLIHYSYGVNSTEKGDLSSESTVSRIRTEHFPLTLESARPSHTSQYLCASWRQGNMNTEAFFGQGTRLTVV.

This clonotype was recorded at least ten times. J is TRBJ2-2 and V is TRBV24-1; D call uncertain. The ends were cut back, 0 bases at V and 3 bases at J, with 4 bases in the middle. The V gene's germline CDR1 is KGHDR and CDR2 SFDVKD. The CDR3 has 14 residues. CDR3 nucleotide sequence: TGTGCCACCAGTGATTTGGGACACACCGGGGAGCTGTTTTTT. Its translation is CATSDLGHTGELFF.

In regard to this clonotype: The junction departs from the called germline gene at one end, perhaps through a read error. The V and J genes are TRBV7-2 and TRBJ1-1, with a possible D match to TRBD1 (6 bases). The CDR3 has 16 amino acids. Germline V CDR1 and CDR2: SGHTA, FQGNSA. In DNA, the CDR3 is TGCGCCAGCAGCCCCCCCGGGACAATGATGGGCACTGAAGCTTTCTTT. Translated: CASSPPGTMMGTEAFF. Complete variable domain (other parts from reference TRBV7-2 and TRBJ1-1): GAGVSQSPSNKVTEKGKDVELRCDPISGHTALYWYRQSLGQGLEFLIYFQGNSAPDKSGLPSDRFSAERTGGSVSTLTIQRTQQEDSAVYLCASSPPGTMMGTEAFFGQGTRLTVV.

This clonotype counts as medium-sized. One end of the junction does not line up with germline, which may come from a read error. The rearrangement joins TRBV2 to TRBJ1-2, with D maybe TRBD1 (5 bases). The CDR3 length is 12 residues. Looked up from germline, CDR1 is SNHLY and CDR2 is FYNNEI. The chain's CDR3 is CARSETGDGYTF. Written as DNA, the CDR3 is TGTGCCAGAAGTGAGACGGGGGATGGCTACACCTTC.